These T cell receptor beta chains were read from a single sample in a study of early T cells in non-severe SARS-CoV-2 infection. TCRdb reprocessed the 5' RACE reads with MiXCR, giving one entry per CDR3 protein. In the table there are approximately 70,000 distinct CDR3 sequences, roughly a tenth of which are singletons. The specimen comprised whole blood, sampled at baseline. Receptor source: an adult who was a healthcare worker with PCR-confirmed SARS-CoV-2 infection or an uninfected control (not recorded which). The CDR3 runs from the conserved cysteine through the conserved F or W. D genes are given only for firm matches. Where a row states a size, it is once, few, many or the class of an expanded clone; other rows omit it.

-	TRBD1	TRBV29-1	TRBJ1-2	TGCAGCTCTTCGACAGGGGGCGAGTTTGGCTACACCTTC	CSSSTGGEFGYTF
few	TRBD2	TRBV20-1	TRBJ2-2	TGCAGTGCACGACTAGCGGGGGGGATCACCGGGGAGCTGTTTTTT	CSARLAGGITGELFF
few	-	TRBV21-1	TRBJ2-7	TGTGCCAGCAGCAAAAAACGGGACCCCTACGAGCAGTACTTC	CASSKKRDPYEQYF
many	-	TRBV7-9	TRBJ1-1	TGTGCCAGCAGCTTAAGTTTGGTTGCTGAAGCTTTCTTT	CASSLSLVAEAFF
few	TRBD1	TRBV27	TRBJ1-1	TGTGCCAGCAGTTTACCTGGGACAGGGGTCGGGACTGAAGCTTTCTTT	CASSLPGTGVGTEAFF
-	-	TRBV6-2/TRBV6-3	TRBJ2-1	TGTGCCAGCAGTTTCTCCGACGAGTACAATGAGCAGTTCTTC	CASSFSDEYNEQFF
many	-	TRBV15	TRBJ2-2	TGTGCCACCAGCAGAGACGGCACCGGGGAGCTGTTTTTT	CATSRDGTGELFF
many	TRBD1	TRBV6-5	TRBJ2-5	TGTGCCAGCAGCCGGCGCGGGACAGGGGAGACCCAGTACTTC	CASSRRGTGETQYF
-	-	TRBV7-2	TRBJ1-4	TGTGCCAGCAGCTTAGACGGGGGAAATGAAAAACTGTTTTTT	CASSLDGGNEKLFF
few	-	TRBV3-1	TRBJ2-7	TGTGCCAGCAGCAGGGACGGGCAATACGAGCAGTACTTC	CASSRDGQYEQYF
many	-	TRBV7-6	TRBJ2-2	TGTGCCAGCAGCTTACAGGGCGCGAACACCGGGGAGCTGTTTTTT	CASSLQGANTGELFF
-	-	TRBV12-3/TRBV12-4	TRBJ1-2	TGTGCCAGCAGCATGCGCCGGGGGGTTGGTGGCTACACCTTC	CASSMRRGVGGYTF
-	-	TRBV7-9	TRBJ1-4	TGTGCCAGCAGCTTAGCGGGTGCTGAACTGTTTTTT	CASSLAGAELFF
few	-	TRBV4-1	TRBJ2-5	TGCGCCAGCAGCCAAGATTTTTCGAGGACCCAGTACTTC	CASSQDFSRTQYF
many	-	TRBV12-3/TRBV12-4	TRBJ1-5	TGTGCCAGCACGGAAGGTGGCAATCAGCCCCAGCATTTT	CASTEGGNQPQHF
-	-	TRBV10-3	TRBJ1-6	TGTGCCATCAGTGAGAGGGAGAGCTCCTATAATTCACCCCTCCACTTT	CAISERESSYNSPLHF
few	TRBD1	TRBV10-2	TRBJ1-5	TGCGCCAGCAGTGAGCGACAGGGGCCGAACAATCAGCCCCAGCATTTT	CASSERQGPNNQPQHF
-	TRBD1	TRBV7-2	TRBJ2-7	TGTGCCAGCAGCTTCCCGTCATTGACAGGGAATATCGGCGAGCAGTACTTC	CASSFPSLTGNIGEQYF
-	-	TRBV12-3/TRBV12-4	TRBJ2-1	TGTGCCAGCAGTTTGGGCGGGGGCCTAAACAATGAGCAGTTCTTC	CASSLGGGLNNEQFF
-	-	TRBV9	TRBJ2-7	TGTGCCAGCAGCCCGTCGCCCCGGTACGAGCAGTACTTC	CASSPSPRYEQYF
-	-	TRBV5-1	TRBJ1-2	TGCGCCAGCAGCCCCGGGATGGACAGCTTCTATGGCTACACCTTC	CASSPGMDSFYGYTF
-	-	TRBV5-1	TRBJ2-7	TGCGCCAGCAGCTTGGGAGGGGGATCCTCCTACGAGCAGTACTTC	CASSLGGGSSYEQYF
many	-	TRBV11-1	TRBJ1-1	TGTGCCAGCAGCCCGAATACAGGGAGTGAAGCTTTCTTT	CASSPNTGSEAFF
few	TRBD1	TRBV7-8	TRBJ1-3	TGTGCCAGCAGCCTGACAGGGGGCGGTGGAAACACCATATATTTT	CASSLTGGGGNTIYF
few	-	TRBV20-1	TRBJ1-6	TGCAGTGCTAGAGCGAACAATCCCAATTCACCCCTCCACTTT	CSARANNPNSPLHF
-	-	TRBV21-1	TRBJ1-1	TGTGCCAGCAGCAAAGAGTTCGGGAGGACTGAAGCTTTCTTT	CASSKEFGRTEAFF
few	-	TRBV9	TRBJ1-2	TGTGCCAGCAGCACCCGACAGGTCGGGACATATGGCTACACCTTC	CASSTRQVGTYGYTF
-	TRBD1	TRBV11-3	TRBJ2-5	TGTGCCAGCAGCTTACCCCGAGGACAGGATCGAGAGACCCAGTACTTC	CASSLPRGQDRETQYF
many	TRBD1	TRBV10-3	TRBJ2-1	TGTGCCATCAGTGGGTTTTCCCCCACGAAAGGGGACAGCTCCTACAATGAGCAGTTCTTC	CAISGFSPTKGDSSYNEQFF